The source of this T cell receptor beta chain is a study of T cells in Graves' hyperthyroidism and ophthalmopathy. Notes on the study in general: Before onset, by a median of about six months, the model predicted ophthalmopathy. Within blood appeared most thyroid clonotypes that had expanded above 0.001.

RNA transcripts yielded amplified TCR beta CDR3 regions. HTBI primers were employed in a first-round RT-PCR of the TCR CDR3. TCRdb passed the multiplex PCR reads through MiXCR, listing each CDR3 protein once. Of a few hundred thousand distinct CDR3 sequences in the sample, less than 25% were seen once. Stable Graves' hyperthyroidism denoted no ophthalmopathy progression over 18 months. The authors took PBMCs from roughly 9.7 ml fresh peripheral blood. Regarding this clonotype: The antigen is not known. A junction end diverges from the germline sequence, so it may reflect a read error.

The sample taken for sequencing was blood. This clonotype originated in a man aged 18 to 30 with Graves' hyperthyroidism.

For the CDR3, the DNA is TGTGCCAGCAGTTTTGGATCGGTACAGGGCTACGATCAGTACTTC. Translated: CASSFGSVQGYDQYF. The V gene is TRBV28, the J gene TRBJ2-7; D possibly corresponds to TRBD1 (6 bases). Germline values: CDR1 MDHEN, CDR2 SYDVKM. The CDR3 extends over 15 amino acids. The variable domain in full, completed from reference TRBV28 and TRBJ2-7, reads DVKVTQSSRYLVKRTGEKVFLECVQDMDHENMFWYRQDPGLGLRLIYFSYDVKMKEKGDIPEGYSVSREKKERFSLILESASTNQTSMYLCASSFGSVQGYDQYFGPGTRLTVT.